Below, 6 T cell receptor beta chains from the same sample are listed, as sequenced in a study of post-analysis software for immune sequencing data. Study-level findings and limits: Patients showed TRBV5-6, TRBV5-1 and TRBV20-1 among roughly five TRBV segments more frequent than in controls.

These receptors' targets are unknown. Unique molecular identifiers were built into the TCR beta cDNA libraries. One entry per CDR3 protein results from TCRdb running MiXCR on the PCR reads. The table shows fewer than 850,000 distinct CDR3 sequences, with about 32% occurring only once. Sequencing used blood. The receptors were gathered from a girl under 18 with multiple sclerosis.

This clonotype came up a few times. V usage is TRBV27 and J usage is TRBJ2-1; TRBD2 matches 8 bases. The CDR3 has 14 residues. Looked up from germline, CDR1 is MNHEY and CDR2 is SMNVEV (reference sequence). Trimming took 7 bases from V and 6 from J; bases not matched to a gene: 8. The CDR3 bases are TGTGCCAGCACACGCGGGGGGTACGTCAATGAGCAGTTCTTC. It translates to CASTRGGYVNEQFF.

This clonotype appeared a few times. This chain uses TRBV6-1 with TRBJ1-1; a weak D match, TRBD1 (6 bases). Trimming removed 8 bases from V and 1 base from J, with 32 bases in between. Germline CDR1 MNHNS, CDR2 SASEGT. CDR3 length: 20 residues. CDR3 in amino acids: CASQGPKRGATFLGNTEAFF. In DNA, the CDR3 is TGTGCCAGCCAGGGACCCAAGCGGGGGGCCACCTTCCTCGGGAACACTGAAGCTTTCTTT.

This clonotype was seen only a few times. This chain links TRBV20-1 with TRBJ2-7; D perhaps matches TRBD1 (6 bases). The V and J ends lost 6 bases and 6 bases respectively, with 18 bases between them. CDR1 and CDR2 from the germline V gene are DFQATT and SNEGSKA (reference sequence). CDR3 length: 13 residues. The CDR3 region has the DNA TGCAGTGCCATCTCACCAACAGGGTTCGAGCAGTACTTC. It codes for CSAISPTGFEQYF.

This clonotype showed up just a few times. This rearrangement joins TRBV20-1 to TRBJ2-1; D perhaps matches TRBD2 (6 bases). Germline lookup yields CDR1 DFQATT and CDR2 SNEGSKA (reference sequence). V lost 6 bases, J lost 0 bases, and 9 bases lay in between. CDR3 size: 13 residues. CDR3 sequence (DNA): TGCAGTGCACAACTAGCCTCCTACAATGAGCAGTTCTTC. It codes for CSAQLASYNEQFF.

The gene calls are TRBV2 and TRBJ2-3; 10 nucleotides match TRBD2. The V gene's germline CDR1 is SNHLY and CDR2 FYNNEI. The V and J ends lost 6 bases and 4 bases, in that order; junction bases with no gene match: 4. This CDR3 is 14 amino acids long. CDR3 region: CASRSSGGADTQYF. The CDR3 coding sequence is TGTGCCAGCAGGTCTAGCGGGGGAGCAGATACGCAGTATTTT.

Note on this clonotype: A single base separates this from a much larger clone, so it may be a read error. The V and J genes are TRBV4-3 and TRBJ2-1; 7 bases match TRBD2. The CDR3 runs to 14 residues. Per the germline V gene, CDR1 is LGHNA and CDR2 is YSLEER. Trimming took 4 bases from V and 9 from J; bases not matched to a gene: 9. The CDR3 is CASSRGLVGVEQFF. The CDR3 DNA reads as TGCGCCAGCAGCCGCGGACTAGTGGGAGTTGAGCAGTTCTTC.